The rows below give T cell receptor beta chains drawn from one sample of a study of long-term antiretroviral therapy in people with HIV. Sequenced by immunoSEQ multiplex PCR; TCRdb stores in-frame clones only, minus some. The table shows tens of thousands of clones, with roughly nine tenths occurring only once. This specimen was unsorted PBMCs, taken 0.1 years before starting antiretroviral therapy. The receptor source for this set is a woman aged 45-60 years with HIV. CDR3s leave out the opening cysteine and the closing phenylalanine or tryptophan. Size is stated for part of the rows, as once, few or many counts, or as a class when the clone is expanded.

cdr3_aa	clone_size	v_call	j_call
AGLPQGTYTGELF	.	TRBV7-9	TRBJ2-2
ASSYSQNQPQH	once	TRBV6-5	TRBJ1-5
ASSLGGQGASQPQH	few	TRBV7-2	TRBJ1-5
ASSLGQGTQY	.	TRBV6-5	TRBJ2-5
ASSLYPRTDTQY	.	TRBV7-3	TRBJ2-3
ASSFQGLKNTEAF	.	TRBV5-1	TRBJ1-1
ASSLRGGENTEAF	.	TRBV2	TRBJ1-1
ASSWGGWADEKLF	.	TRBV5-6	TRBJ1-4
ASSDSQSGRNYGYT	.	TRBV9	TRBJ1-2
ASSFAVSNYGYT	.	TRBV7-2	TRBJ1-2
ASSLRQGGYYEQY	.	TRBV7-2	TRBJ2-7
ASSTSLPGTNTEAF	.	TRBV5-1	TRBJ1-1
ASSLTKGPGPPLIGAF	.	TRBV11-2	TRBJ1-1
ASIGEGGEKLF	.	TRBV7-9	TRBJ1-4
ASSTRTGASYEQY	.	TRBV27	TRBJ2-7
PNLISGNTIY	.	TRBV6-4	TRBJ1-3